The 23 T cell receptor beta chains below all came from one sample that was sequenced in a study of graft-versus-host responses after intestinal transplantation. These receptors' targets are unknown. This table comes from immunoSEQ multiplex PCR, and its TCRdb copy is limited to in-frame clones, with some not included. The repertoire holds around 84,000 clones, with over 80% as singletons. This sample comprised unstimulated CD8+ T cells sorted from spleen or lymph node cells, obtained before intestinal transplant. The source is a human donor who received an intestinal transplant.

This chain links TRBV6-5 with TRBJ2-7; D gene unclear. The CDR3 spans 14 residues. The V end was cut by 4 bases, the J end by 1 base, with 11 bases between. From germline, CDR1 is MNHEY and CDR2 SVGAGI. The chain's CDR3 is CASSSLTDSYEQYF. DNA of the CDR3: TGTGCCAGCAGTTCGCTTACGGATTCCTACGAGCAGTACTTC.

The sample holds one count of this clone. This sequence joins TRBV7-9 and TRBJ2-5; TRBD1 is a possible D gene (5 bases). Germline V lookup: CDR1 SEHNR, CDR2 FQNEAQ (reference sequence). The CDR3 is made up of 15 amino acids. The V and J ends lost 6 bases and 4 bases respectively, with 18 bases between them. CDR3 residues: CASSLGRVGVETQYF. CDR3 nucleotide sequence: TGTGCCAGCAGTTTGGGCAGGGTAGGCGTAGAGACCCAGTACTTC. Full variable domain (remainder filled in from reference TRBV7-9 and TRBJ2-5): DTGVSQNPRHKITKRGQNVTFRCDPISEHNRLYWYRQTLGQGPEFLTYFQNEAQLEKSRLLSDRFSAERPKGSFSTLEIQRTEQGDSAMYLCASSLGRVGVETQYFGPGTRLLVL.

The sample holds a few counts of this clone. The chain employs TRBV28 and TRBJ2-1; 8 bases map to TRBD2. This CDR3 has 15 residues. Germline assignment: CDR1 MDHEN and CDR2 SYDVKM. J was trimmed by 8 bases and V by 7 bases; bases with no gene match: 13. CDR3 DNA: TGTGCCAGCATAGACACCGTGAGCGGGAGAGATGAGCAGTTCTTC. Translation: CASIDTVSGRDEQFF.

The chain employs TRBV4-1 and TRBJ2-2; no clear D. The CDR3 length is 14 residues. Germline-derived CDR1 and CDR2 are MGHRA and YSYEKL. The V end lost 1 base, the J end lost 5 bases, and 8 bases lay between the germline ends. The CDR3 region is CASSQVSGTGELFF. In nucleotides, the CDR3 is TGCGCCAGCAGCCAAGTTTCCGGGACCGGGGAGCTGTTTTTT.

On this clone itself: Other DNA sequences in this specimen translate into the identical CDR3. The chain uses TRBV12-5 and TRBJ2-7; 8 bases align to TRBD1. This CDR3 spans 14 amino acids. The J segment lost 7 bases and the V segment lost 6 bases, leaving 11 bases of the junction unmatched. Looked up from germline, CDR1 is LGHNT and CDR2 is FRNRAP. The CDR3 is CASGLQLQGAEQYF. The CDR3 bases are TGTGCTAGTGGGCTCCAATTGCAGGGGGCTGAGCAGTACTTC.

The rearrangement links TRBV4-1 to TRBJ2-5; D is possibly TRBD1 (6 bases). The germline V and J ends were trimmed by 4 bases and 2 bases, with 20 bases remaining between them. CDR3 length equals 17 residues. Germline V gene sequence: CDR1 MGHRA, CDR2 YSYEKL. CDR3 in amino acids: CASSRDRWQGSQETQYF. CDR3 nucleotide sequence: TGCGCCAGCAGCCGAGATAGGTGGCAGGGGAGTCAAGAGACCCAGTACTTC.

The genes are TRBV15 and TRBJ2-3; 10 nucleotides align to TRBD2. V was clipped by 8 bases and J by 4 bases; unmatched bases: 0. CDR3 length: 12 residues. The germline gives CDR1 LNHNV, CDR2 YYDKDF (reference sequence). CDR3 nucleotide sequence: TGTGCCACCGGACTAGCGGCAGATACGCAGTATTTT. This encodes CATGLAADTQYF.

CDR3 residues: CASKAAYEQFF. The CDR3, as DNA: TGTGCCAGCAAAGCTGCATATGAGCAGTTCTTC. The chain joins TRBV2 to TRBJ2-1, with D hard to call. The CDR3 runs to 11 residues. Germline-derived CDR1 and CDR2 are SNHLY and FYNNEI. V dropped 7 bases and J dropped 8 bases, with 9 bases sitting between them. Full variable domain (missing parts from reference TRBV2 and TRBJ2-1): EPEVTQTPSHQVTQMGQEVILRCVPISNHLYFYWYRQILGQKVEFLVSFYNNEISEKSEIFDDQFSVERPDGSNFTLKIRSTKLEDSAMYFCASKAAYEQFFGPGTRLTVL.

The chain combines TRBV19 with TRBJ2-1; 9 nucleotides align to TRBD1. The CDR3 has 14 residues. Per germline, CDR1 LNHDA and CDR2 SQIVND (reference sequence). V was clipped by 8 bases and J by 3 bases; unmatched bases: 5. The CDR3 protein is CASALGQGYNEQFF. Here the CDR3 DNA reads TGTGCCAGTGCCCTGGGACAGGGCTACAATGAGCAGTTCTTC.

The rearrangement uses TRBV27 and TRBJ2-1; a weak D match, TRBD2 (6 bases). Trimming took 3 bases from V and 7 from J, leaving 13 bases between them. CDR3 length: 14 amino acids. Germline V gives CDR1 MNHEY, CDR2 SMNVEV (reference sequence). DNA of the CDR3: TGTGCCAGCAGTTTGGGGGGTAGGGGTAATGAGCAGTTCTTC. It translates to CASSLGGRGNEQFF.

This chain joins TRBV20-1 and TRBJ1-2; D uncertain. The CDR3 is 10 residues long. V was cut by 6 bases and J by 8 bases, with 10 bases left in between. The germline gives CDR1 DFQATT, CDR2 SNEGSKA (reference sequence). The CDR3 DNA reads as TGCAGTGCCCCCGACGCCGGCTACACCTTC. This sequence encodes CSAPDAGYTF.

The CDR3 DNA reads as TGTGCCAGCAGCTCGCCCGGGACTAGCGAAGCGGAGACCCAGTACTTC. Amino acid sequence: CASSSPGTSEAETQYF. The chain employs TRBV7-9 and TRBJ2-5; 10 bases match TRBD2. The V gene's germline CDR1 is SEHNR and CDR2 FQNEAQ (reference sequence). Unmatched junction bases numbered 10, after V lost 4 bases and J lost 5 bases. This CDR3 spans 16 amino acids.

The gene calls are TRBV11-2 and TRBJ2-3; 9 bases agree with TRBD2. The CDR3 is made up of 16 amino acids. The V gene end was trimmed by 1 base and the J gene end by 6 bases; junction bases not matched to a gene: 8. Germline V gives CDR1 SGHAT, CDR2 FQNNGV. The CDR3 DNA is TGTGCCAGCAGCTTAGGCATTAGCGGGGGACCCGATACGCAGTATTTT. Residues: CASSLGISGGPDTQYF.

This clone was seen only once. V is TRBV9 and J is TRBJ1-2, with D possibly matching TRBD1 (6 bases). This CDR3 has 12 amino acids. V was shortened by 3 bases and J by 8 bases, with 11 bases between the two germline ends. Germline V CDR1 and CDR2: SGDLS, YYNGEE. The CDR3 DNA sequence: TGTGCCAGCAGCGCCAGGGGTTGGGGCTACACCTTC. Its protein is CASSARGWGYTF.

The chain couples TRBV5-1 to TRBJ2-7; D ambiguous. Germline V gives CDR1 SGHRS, CDR2 YFSETQ. Trimming stripped 3 bases from V and 3 bases from J, with 16 bases between. The CDR3 extends over 15 amino acids. The DNA for the CDR3 is TGCGCCAGCAGCTCACAGCGCGCCTACATCTACGAGCAGTACTTC. Its protein product is CASSSQRAYIYEQYF.

The chain links TRBV6-5 to TRBJ1-3; D remains ambiguous. V shed 2 bases and J shed 8 bases, with 10 bases lying between them. From germline, CDR1 is MNHEY and CDR2 SVGAGI. CDR3 size: 13 residues. The DNA for the CDR3 is TGTGCCAGCAGTTACCCATTTTCCCACACCATATATTTT. As protein: CASSYPFSHTIYF.

J is TRBJ2-5 and V is TRBV7-9, with TRBD1 as a possible D gene (5 bases). The V end lost 0 bases, the J end lost 7 bases, and 21 bases lay between the germline ends. Germline lookup yields CDR1 SEHNR and CDR2 FQNEAQ (reference sequence). The CDR3 has 17 amino acids. The CDR3 coding sequence is TGTGCCAGCAGCTTAGCGCTTTTCCAGGGTCTGTTTGGGACCCAGTACTTC. Protein: CASSLALFQGLFGTQYF.

V gene TRBV6-5 combines with J gene TRBJ2-7; 8 positions match TRBD2. Trimming at V came to 5 bases and at J to 0 bases, leaving 6 bases not matched to a gene. The CDR3 loop spans 15 amino acids. CDR1 and CDR2 from the germline V gene are MNHEY and SVGAGI. The CDR3 region is CASSLSLAGSYEQYF. CDR3 sequence (DNA): TGTGCCAGCAGTCTCTCCCTAGCGGGCTCCTACGAGCAGTACTTC.

The V and J genes are TRBV28 and TRBJ2-2; 8 bases are a match to TRBD1. This CDR3 is built from 15 residues. V lost 6 bases and J lost 3; bases outside the gene matches: 6. The germline V gene encodes CDR1 MDHEN and CDR2 SYDVKM. The CDR3 reads CASSDGQGDTGELFF. The DNA of the CDR3 is TGTGCCAGCAGCGATGGACAGGGAGACACCGGGGAGCTGTTTTTT.

In DNA, the CDR3 is TGTGCCAGCAGTTACTCTCAAAGTAACTATGGCTACACCTTC. This codes for CASSYSQSNYGYTF. This chain joins TRBV6-5 and TRBJ1-2, with no clear D. The CDR3 has 14 amino acids. The germline gives CDR1 MNHEY, CDR2 SVGAGI. V lost 0 bases to trimming and J lost 1 base, with 6 bases between them.

V usage is TRBV7-9 and J usage is TRBJ2-5; maybe TRBD2 (5 bases). Judging by the DNA end, TRBJ2-7 fits better; the J call may be wrong. Per the germline V gene, CDR1 is SEHNR and CDR2 is FQNEAQ (reference sequence). The CDR3 totals 14 residues. This CDR3 reads CASSLDWEPYEQYF. CDR3 nucleotide sequence: TGTGCCAGCAGCTTAGATTGGGAGCCCTACGAGCAGTACTTC.

The chain joins TRBV6-6 to TRBJ2-1, with TRBD2 identical over 16 bases. V lost 4 bases, J lost 8 bases, and 2 bases stayed unmatched. The germline gives CDR1 MNHNY, CDR2 SVGAGI (reference sequence). CDR3 length equals 15 residues. As DNA, the CDR3 is TGTGCCAGCAGTTTGGGACTAGCGGGAGGGGATGAGCAGTTCTTC. Residues: CASSLGLAGGDEQFF.

J is TRBJ2-1 and V is TRBV7-3; D may be TRBD1 (6 bases). Trimming took off 5 bases at V and 8 bases at J, with 16 bases between the two ends. CDR3 length: 14 residues. The germline V gene has CDR1 SGHTA and CDR2 FQGTGA. The CDR3 spells CASSLGNRAHEQFF. The CDR3 DNA is TGTGCCAGCAGCCTAGGGAACAGGGCCCATGAGCAGTTCTTC.